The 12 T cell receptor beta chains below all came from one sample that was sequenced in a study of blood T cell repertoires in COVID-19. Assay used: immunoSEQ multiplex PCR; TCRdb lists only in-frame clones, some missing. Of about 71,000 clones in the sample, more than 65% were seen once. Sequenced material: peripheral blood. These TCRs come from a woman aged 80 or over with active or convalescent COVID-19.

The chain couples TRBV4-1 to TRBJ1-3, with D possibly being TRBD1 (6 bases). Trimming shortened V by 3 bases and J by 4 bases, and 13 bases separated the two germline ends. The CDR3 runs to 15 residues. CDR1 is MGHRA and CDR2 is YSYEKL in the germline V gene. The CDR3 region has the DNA TGCGCCAGCAGCCACCCAGGGGAGTTAGGAAACACCATATATTTT. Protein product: CASSHPGELGNTIYF.

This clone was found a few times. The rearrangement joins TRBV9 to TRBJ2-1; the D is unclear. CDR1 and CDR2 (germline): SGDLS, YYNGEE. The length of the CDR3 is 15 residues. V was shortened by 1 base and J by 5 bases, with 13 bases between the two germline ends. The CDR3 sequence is CASSVNPTPDNEQFF. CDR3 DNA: TGTGCCAGCAGCGTAAACCCGACTCCAGACAATGAGCAGTTCTTC.

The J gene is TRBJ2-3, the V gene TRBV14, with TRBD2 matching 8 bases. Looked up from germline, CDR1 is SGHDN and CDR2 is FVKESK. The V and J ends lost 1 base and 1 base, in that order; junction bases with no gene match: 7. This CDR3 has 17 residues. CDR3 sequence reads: CASSQGLSGVRTDTQYF. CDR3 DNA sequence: TGTGCCAGCAGCCAAGGTCTTAGCGGGGTACGCACAGATACGCAGTATTTT. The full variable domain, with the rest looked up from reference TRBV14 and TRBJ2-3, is EAGVTQFPSHSVIEKGQTVTLRCDPISGHDNLYWYRRVMGKEIKFLLHFVKESKQDESGMPNNRFLAERTGGTYSTLKVQPAELEDSGVYFCASSQGLSGVRTDTQYFGPGTRLTVL.

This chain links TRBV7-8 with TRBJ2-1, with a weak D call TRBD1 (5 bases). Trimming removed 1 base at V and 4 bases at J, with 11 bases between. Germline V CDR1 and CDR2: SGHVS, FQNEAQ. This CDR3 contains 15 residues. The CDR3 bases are TGTGCCAGCAGCTTAGAGGACAACGAATACAATGAGCAGTTCTTC. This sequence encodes CASSLEDNEYNEQFF.

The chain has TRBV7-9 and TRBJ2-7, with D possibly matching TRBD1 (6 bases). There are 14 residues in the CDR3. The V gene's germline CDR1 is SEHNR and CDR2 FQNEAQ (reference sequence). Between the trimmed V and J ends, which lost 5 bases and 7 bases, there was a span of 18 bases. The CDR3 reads CASSPRDTRGEQYF. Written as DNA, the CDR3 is TGTGCCAGCAGCCCACGGGACACGAGGGGTGAGCAGTACTTC.

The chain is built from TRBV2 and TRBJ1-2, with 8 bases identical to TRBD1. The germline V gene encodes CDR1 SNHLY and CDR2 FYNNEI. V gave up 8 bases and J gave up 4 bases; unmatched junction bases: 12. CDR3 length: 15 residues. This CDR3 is CASGIGQGGSYGYTF. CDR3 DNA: TGTGCCAGCGGCATTGGACAGGGAGGTTCCTATGGCTACACCTTC.

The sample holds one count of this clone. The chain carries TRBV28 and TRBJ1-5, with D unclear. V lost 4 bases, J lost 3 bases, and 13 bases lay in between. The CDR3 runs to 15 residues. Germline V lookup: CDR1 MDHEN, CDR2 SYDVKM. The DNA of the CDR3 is TGTGCCAGCAGTTCAATCCACTTCAACAATCAGCCCCAGCATTTT. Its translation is CASSSIHFNNQPQHF.

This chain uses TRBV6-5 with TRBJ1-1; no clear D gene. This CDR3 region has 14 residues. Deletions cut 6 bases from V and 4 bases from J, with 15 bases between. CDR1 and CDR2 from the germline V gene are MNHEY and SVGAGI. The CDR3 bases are TGTGCCAGCAGACCCCCCGAGGGCGCCACTGAAGCTTTCTTT. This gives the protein CASRPPEGATEAFF.

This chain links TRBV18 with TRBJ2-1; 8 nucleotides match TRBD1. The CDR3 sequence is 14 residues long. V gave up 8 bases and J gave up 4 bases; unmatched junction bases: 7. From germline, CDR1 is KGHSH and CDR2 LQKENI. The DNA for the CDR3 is TGTGCCAGCACCCCGGACAGGGATTACAATGAGCAGTTCTTC. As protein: CASTPDRDYNEQFF. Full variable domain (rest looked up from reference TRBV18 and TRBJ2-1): NAGVMQNPRHLVRRRGQEARLRCSPMKGHSHVYWYRQLPEEGLKFMVYLQKENIIDESGMPKERFSAEFPKEGPSILRIQQVVRGDSAAYFCASTPDRDYNEQFFGPGTRLTVL.

DNA for the CDR3: TGTGCCAGTGGAAAACAGGGGAGCACCGGGGAGCTGTTTTTT. Translation gives CASGKQGSTGELFF. The chain has TRBV19 and TRBJ2-2; 7 bases map to TRBD1. Germline V lookup: CDR1 LNHDA, CDR2 SQIVND (reference sequence). The CDR3 runs 14 residues. V lost 8 bases to trimming and J lost 4 bases; unmatched junction nucleotides: 7.

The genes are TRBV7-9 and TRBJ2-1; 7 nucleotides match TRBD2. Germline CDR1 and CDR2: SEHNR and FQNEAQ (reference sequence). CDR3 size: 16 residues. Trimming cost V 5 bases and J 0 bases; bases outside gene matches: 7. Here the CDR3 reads CASSPPGGISYNEQFF. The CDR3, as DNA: TGTGCCAGCAGCCCCCCCGGGGGGATCTCCTACAATGAGCAGTTCTTC.

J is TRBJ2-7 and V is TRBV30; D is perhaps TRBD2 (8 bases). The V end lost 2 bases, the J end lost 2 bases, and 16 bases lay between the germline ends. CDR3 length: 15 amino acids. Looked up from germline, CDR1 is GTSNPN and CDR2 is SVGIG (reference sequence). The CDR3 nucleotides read TGTGCCTGGAGTCCACACAGGGGACTAGCCTACGAGCAGTACTTC. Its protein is CAWSPHRGLAYEQYF.